Presented here are 27 T cell receptor beta chains from one specimen sequenced in a study of neurological immune-mediated disorders. TCRdb reprocessed the 5' RACE reads with MiXCR, giving one entry per CDR3 protein. The table records roughly 60,000 distinct CDR3 sequences, roughly 11% of them present only once. Sequencing used PBMCs. These receptors all come from a man between 60 and 70 years old in good health.

This clonotype showed up many times. This CDR3 reads CASSLVAGGRETQYF. In nucleotides, the CDR3 is TGCGCCAGCAGCTTAGTAGCTGGGGGACGTGAGACCCAGTACTTC. The genes are TRBV5-1 and TRBJ2-5; D is possibly TRBD1 or TRBD2 (5 bases each). This CDR3 contains 15 residues. Germline V lookup: CDR1 SGHRS, CDR2 YFSETQ. Between the trimmed V and J ends, which lost 2 bases and 5 bases, there was a span of 16 bases.

This clonotype was observed at least ten times. The V and J genes are TRBV5-1 and TRBJ2-5, with D maybe TRBD1 (6 bases). CDR1 and CDR2 (germline): SGHRS, YFSETQ. The V gene lost 6 bases and the J gene lost 5 bases, with 14 bases spanning the gap. The CDR3 contains 13 residues. CDR3 nucleotides: TGCGCCAGCACCCCCCAGGGGTGGGAGACCCAGTACTTC. It specifies CASTPQGWETQYF.

This clonotype has ten or more counts. This sequence joins TRBV20-1 and TRBJ2-5; TRBD1 might be the D (5 bases). The CDR3 contains 17 residues. V was clipped by 8 bases and J by 0 bases, with 25 bases between them. Germline V gene data show CDR1 as DFQATT and CDR2 as SNEGSKA (reference sequence). The chain's CDR3 is CSPYLSGQGGYQETQYF. In nucleotides, the CDR3 is TGCAGTCCTTACCTTTCTGGGCAGGGTGGCTACCAAGAGACCCAGTACTTC.

Many counts were recorded for this clonotype. The chain uses TRBV3-1 and TRBJ2-5; D may be TRBD1 (5 bases). The germline gives CDR1 LGHDT, CDR2 YNNKEL (reference sequence). Trimming took off 1 base at V and 2 bases at J, with 8 bases between the two ends. The CDR3 runs to 14 residues. In nucleotides, the CDR3 is TGTGCCAGCAGCCAAGGGGCAGGGCAAGAGACCCAGTACTTC. Translating it yields CASSQGAGQETQYF.

This clonotype was recorded at least ten times. The chain recombines TRBV6-5 with TRBJ2-4; D is unclear. Deletions cut 2 bases from V and 8 bases from J, with 13 bases between. This CDR3 has 14 residues. The germline CDR1 and CDR2 sequences are MNHEY and SVGAGI. This CDR3 reads CASSYDSERDIQYF. The CDR3 DNA follows: TGTGCCAGCAGTTACGACTCCGAGAGAGACATTCAGTACTTC.

This clonotype showed up many times. The chain carries TRBV27 and TRBJ1-2; 10 bases fit TRBD1. The CDR3 contains 16 residues. The V and J ends lost 7 bases and 4 bases, in that order; junction bases with no gene match: 12. Germline V gene sequence: CDR1 MNHEY, CDR2 SMNVEV (reference sequence). This CDR3 is CASTARATGGSYGYTF. In nucleotides, the CDR3 is TGTGCCAGCACCGCCCGGGCGACAGGGGGCAGCTATGGCTACACCTTC.

In its sample, this clonotype was seen many times. V and J are TRBV5-1 and TRBJ2-5, with no clear D. CDR1 SGHRS and CDR2 YFSETQ come from the germline V gene. Trimming took 5 bases from V and 2 from J, leaving 16 bases between them. The CDR3 runs 15 residues. Written as DNA, the CDR3 is TGCGCCAGCAGTGTGGCAGGCAGACGACAAGAGACCCAGTACTTC. Translation: CASSVAGRRQETQYF.

This clonotype was seen at least ten times. This chain links TRBV14 with TRBJ2-2, with D uncertain. Trimming took 4 bases from V and 3 from J, leaving 12 bases between them. This CDR3 has 15 amino acids. CDR1 is SGHDN and CDR2 is FVKESK in the germline V gene. DNA of the CDR3: TGTGCCAGCAGCCTTAGGGCCATTCACACCGGGGAGCTGTTTTTT. As protein: CASSLRAIHTGELFF. Based on the CDR3 plus reference TRBV14 and TRBJ2-2, the full variable domain is EAGVTQFPSHSVIEKGQTVTLRCDPISGHDNLYWYRRVMGKEIKFLLHFVKESKQDESGMPNNRFLAERTGGTYSTLKVQPAELEDSGVYFCASSLRAIHTGELFFGEGSRLTVL.

V and J are TRBV24-1 and TRBJ1-5, with D unresolved. Trimming cost V 5 bases and J 4 bases, with 8 bases left between them. The CDR3 is 13 amino acids. Germline CDR1 is KGHDR and CDR2 is SFDVKD. The CDR3 DNA reads as TGTGCCACCAGTGCTGGAGGGAATCAGCCCCAGCATTTT. Translated: CATSAGGNQPQHF.

This clonotype was observed at least ten times. V gene TRBV3-1 combines with J gene TRBJ1-6; 8 bases align to TRBD1. Unmatched junction bases numbered 5, after V lost 3 bases and J lost 7 bases. From germline, CDR1 is LGHDT and CDR2 YNNKEL (reference sequence). There are 15 residues in the CDR3. The CDR3 sequence is CASSHGQGPNSPLHF. The CDR3 DNA is TGTGCCAGCAGCCACGGACAGGGACCCAATTCACCCCTCCACTTT.

This clonotype was observed at least ten times. V and J are TRBV3-1 and TRBJ1-5; the match to TRBD1 covers 7 bases. The CDR3 contains 15 residues. CDR1 is LGHDT, CDR2 YNNKEL, per germline (reference sequence). The J segment lost 5 bases and the V segment lost 2 bases, leaving 6 bases of the junction unmatched. As DNA, the CDR3 is TGTGCCAGCAGCCAACAAGGGGGCAGAGATCAGCCCCAGCATTTT. It codes for CASSQQGGRDQPQHF.

The V call is TRBV18, the J call TRBJ1-5, with 8 bases that match TRBD1. The CDR3 runs 16 residues. Germline assignment: CDR1 KGHSH and CDR2 LQKENI. V trimming: 4 bases; J trimming: 3 bases; junction bases outside the gene matches: 8. The CDR3 reads CASSQGGTGFNQPQHF. In DNA, the CDR3 is TGTGCCAGCTCACAAGGCGGGACAGGATTCAATCAGCCCCAGCATTTT.

Many counts were recorded for this clonotype. V is TRBV9 and J is TRBJ2-7; the D gene is possibly TRBD1 (6 bases). The CDR3 length is 16 residues. The V and J ends lost 0 bases and 2 bases respectively, with 15 bases between them. Looked up from germline, CDR1 is SGDLS and CDR2 is YYNGEE. CDR3 bases: TGTGCCAGCAGCGTAGGTCAGGGGAATTCCCCCTACGAGCAGTACTTC. It encodes CASSVGQGNSPYEQYF. Full variable domain (remainder filled in from reference TRBV9 and TRBJ2-7): DSGVTQTPKHLITATGQRVTLRCSPRSGDLSVYWYQQSLDQGLQFLIQYYNGEERAKGNILERFSAQQFPDLHSELNLSSLELGDSALYFCASSVGQGNSPYEQYFGPGTRLTVT.

This clonotype appeared many times. The chain carries TRBV20-1 and TRBJ1-6; D is unresolved. In germline, CDR1 is DFQATT, CDR2 SNEGSKA (reference sequence). The CDR3 length is 18 residues. V was trimmed by 4 bases and J by 9 bases, leaving 28 bases between them. The CDR3 sequence is CSATSQTPLFGRRSPLHF. DNA of the CDR3: TGCAGTGCTACCTCCCAAACCCCCCTTTTCGGTCGACGTTCACCCCTCCACTTT.

J is TRBJ2-1 and V is TRBV6-5, with TRBD1 matching over 11 bases. After removal of 7 bases from V and 9 bases from J, the junction contained 8 bases not matched to a gene. Per the germline V gene, CDR1 is MNHEY and CDR2 is SVGAGI. The CDR3 contains 14 residues. CDR3 region: CASNNGQGAAEQFF. In DNA, the CDR3 is TGTGCCAGCAACAACGGACAGGGGGCGGCTGAGCAGTTCTTC.

This clonotype showed up many times. This chain links TRBV10-3 with TRBJ1-5, with 7 bases lining up with TRBD1. The germline V gene encodes CDR1 ENHRY and CDR2 SYGVKD. Trimming at V came to 2 bases and at J to 2 bases, leaving 6 bases not matched to a gene. This CDR3 has 16 residues. The CDR3: CAISEIGGSRNQPQHF. DNA for the CDR3: TGTGCCATCAGTGAGATAGGGGGCTCGCGCAATCAGCCCCAGCATTTT.

This clonotype was recorded at least ten times. The chain combines TRBV20-1 with TRBJ2-3, with 7 positions matching TRBD2. This CDR3 has 15 amino acids. In germline, CDR1 is DFQATT, CDR2 SNEGSKA (reference sequence). The V gene end was trimmed by 3 bases and the J gene end by 1 base; junction bases not matched to a gene: 7. CDR3 residues: CSASRAGVGTDTQYF. In nucleotides, the CDR3 is TGCAGTGCTAGCCGTGCGGGGGTTGGCACAGATACGCAGTATTTT.

This clonotype showed up just a few times. The rearrangement links TRBV12-3 or TRBV12-4 to TRBJ2-7; perhaps TRBD2 as D (6 bases). The CDR3 sequence is 15 residues long. V lost 6 bases and J 3 bases, leaving 18 bases between the germline ends. For the CDR3, the DNA is TGTGCCAGCAGGGGGACGGGACTCCTACTCTACGAGCAGTACTTC. This gives the protein CASRGTGLLLYEQYF.

This clonotype has at least ten counts. The chain has TRBV7-2 and TRBJ2-2; TRBD1 matches 8 bases. CDR1 and CDR2 from the germline V gene are SGHTA and FQGNSA. CDR3 length: 15 residues. V lost 2 bases, J lost 5 bases, and 4 bases stayed unmatched. The CDR3 reads CASSLNHRGTGELFF. In DNA, the CDR3 is TGTGCCAGCAGCTTAAATCACAGGGGGACCGGGGAGCTGTTTTTT.

Concerning this clonotype: A much larger clone sits a single nucleotide away, making a read error possible. The chain has TRBV11-2 and TRBJ1-2; D call uncertain. The V gene lost 8 bases and the J gene lost 5 bases, with 18 bases spanning the gap. The CDR3 consists of 14 residues. The germline V gene encodes CDR1 SGHAT and CDR2 FQNNGV. CDR3 DNA sequence: TGTGCCAGCGGGAACACGGGTGGTCATTATGGCTACACCTTC. Translation gives CASGNTGGHYGYTF.

This clonotype was observed many times. The genes are TRBV10-3 and TRBJ2-5; D possibly uses TRBD1 or TRBD2 (5 bases each). V was cut by 0 bases and J by 5 bases, with 13 bases left in between. Germline V gene data show CDR1 as ENHRY and CDR2 as SYGVKD. CDR3 length: 15 residues. CDR3 bases: TGTGCCATCAGTGAGTCGCCTCGGGGCGGGGAGACCCAGTACTTC. This codes for CAISESPRGGETQYF.

This rearrangement joins TRBV7-2 to TRBJ1-3; no clear D. The CDR3 sequence is 15 residues long. Germline V gene sequence: CDR1 SGHTA, CDR2 FQGNSA. Trimming shortened V by 3 bases and J by 0 bases, and 9 bases separated the two germline ends. The CDR3 loop reads CASSFATDSGNTIYF. The CDR3 nucleotides read TGTGCCAGCAGCTTCGCCACAGACTCTGGAAACACCATATATTTT.

This clonotype was picked up many times. The rearrangement links TRBV20-1 to TRBJ2-3; 8 bases line up with TRBD2. CDR3 length equals 15 residues. The V and J ends lost 4 bases and 3 bases, in that order; junction bases with no gene match: 9. The germline gives CDR1 DFQATT, CDR2 SNEGSKA (reference sequence). CDR3 protein: CSATPGVAGTDTQYF. In nucleotides, the CDR3 is TGCAGTGCTACCCCTGGGGTAGCGGGAACAGATACGCAGTATTTT.

This clonotype was recorded many times. The chain couples TRBV11-3 to TRBJ2-7; D call uncertain. Germline V CDR1 and CDR2: SGHNT, YENEEA. The CDR3 has 12 amino acids. Between the trimmed V and J ends, which lost 6 bases and 6 bases, there was a span of 12 bases. In DNA form, the CDR3 reads TGTGCCAGCAGTTCCCAGTGGGGCGAGCAGTACTTC. Translation: CASSSQWGEQYF.

This clonotype was detected ten times or more. The chain is built from TRBV20-1 and TRBJ1-1; TRBD1 matches at 9 bases. Germline assignment: CDR1 DFQATT and CDR2 SNEGSKA (reference sequence). The J segment lost 4 bases and the V segment lost 6 bases, leaving 6 bases of the junction unmatched. CDR3 length: 13 residues. CDR3 region: CSAPGQGFTEAFF. Here the CDR3 DNA reads TGCAGTGCCCCGGGACAGGGTTTCACTGAAGCTTTCTTT.

The CDR3 protein is CASSFTGVYNSPLHF. In nucleotides, the CDR3 is TGTGCCAGCAGCTTTACAGGGGTGTATAATTCACCCCTCCACTTT. This sequence joins TRBV7-2 and TRBJ1-6; 7 positions match TRBD1. The ends lost 3 bases at V and 4 bases at J; junction bases unmatched: 3. Germline CDR1 reads SGHTA; CDR2 reads FQGNSA. The CDR3 has 15 amino acids.

The J gene is TRBJ1-1, the V gene TRBV4-2; D unresolved. V dropped 2 bases and J dropped 7 bases, with 14 bases sitting between them. The CDR3 totals 14 residues. The germline gives CDR1 LGHNA, CDR2 YNFKEQ. The CDR3 spells CASSQLALGNEAFF. For the CDR3, the DNA is TGTGCCAGCAGCCAATTGGCCCTAGGCAATGAAGCTTTCTTT.